This paragraph reports one TCR beta chain. Its antigen remains unknown. The sample belongs to a study of cytomegalovirus exposure and HLA in healthy donors. PCR used 60 Vbeta primers and 13 Jbeta primers. Libraries were prepared by immunoSEQ multiplex PCR; TCRdb keeps only in-frame clonotypes and omits some of them. This sample has some 150,000 clones; under 85% occur once, and the top ten carry around 1.6%. V lost 7 bases, J lost 5 bases, and 17 bases lay in between. Germline-derived CDR1 and CDR2 are LNHDA and SQIVND (reference sequence). There are 14 residues in the CDR3. Study-wide points: Reported findings show TCR beta sequences accurately forecast HLA-A and HLA-B alleles in most subjects. Some public TCRs appeared in many individuals, while most sequences were rare.

The receptor comes from a woman aged 30 to 39 in good health and CMV-seronegative. The specimen sequenced was PBMCs. The chain uses TRBV19 and TRBJ1-1; tentative D call: TRBD1 (6 bases). The CDR3 DNA follows: TGTGCCAGTACCCCAAGGGGGGGCCGGACTGAAGCTTTCTTT. The encoded protein is CASTPRGGRTEAFF.